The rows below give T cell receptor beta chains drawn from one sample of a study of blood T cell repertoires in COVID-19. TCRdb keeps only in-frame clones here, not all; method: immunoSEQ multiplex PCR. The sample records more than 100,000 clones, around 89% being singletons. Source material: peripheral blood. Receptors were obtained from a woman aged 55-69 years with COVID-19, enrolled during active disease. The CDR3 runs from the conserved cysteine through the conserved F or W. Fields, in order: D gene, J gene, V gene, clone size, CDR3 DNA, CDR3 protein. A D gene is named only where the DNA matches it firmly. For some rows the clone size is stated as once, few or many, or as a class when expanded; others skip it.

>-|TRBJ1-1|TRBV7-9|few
TGTGCCAGCAGCCTCCCGGGGGGCTTCACTGAAGCTTTCTTT
CASSLPGGFTEAFF
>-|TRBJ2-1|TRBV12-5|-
TGTGCTAGTGGTTTGTCAGGGATTGATGAGCAGTTCTTC
CASGLSGIDEQFF
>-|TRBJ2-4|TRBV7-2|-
TGTGCCAGCAGCTTGAGCGGATTTCGAGGGAACATTCAGTACTTC
CASSLSGFRGNIQYF
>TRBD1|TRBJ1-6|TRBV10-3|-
TGTGCCAGCAAGGGACAGGGGGATTCACCCCTCCACTTT
CASKGQGDSPLHF
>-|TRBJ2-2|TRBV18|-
TGTGCCAGCTCACCGCGGCCAAACACCGGGGAGCTGTTTTTT
CASSPRPNTGELFF
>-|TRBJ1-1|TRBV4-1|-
TGCGCCAGCAGCCGGACTGGTGAAGCTTTCTTT
CASSRTGEAFF
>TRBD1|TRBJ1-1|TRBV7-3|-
TGTGCCAGCAGCTCTACAGGGGGACTGACTGAAGCTTTCTTT
CASSSTGGLTEAFF
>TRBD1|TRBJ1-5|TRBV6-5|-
TGTGCCAGCAGCCCGGACAGGGAGGGCAATCAGCCCCAGCATTTT
CASSPDREGNQPQHF
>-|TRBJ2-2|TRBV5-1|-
TGCGCCAGCAGCTTGGAGGTCGGCGGCACCGGGGAGCTGTTTTTT
CASSLEVGGTGELFF
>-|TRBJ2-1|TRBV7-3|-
TGTGCCAGCAGCTTAGTAAGGGGTGAGCAGTTCTTC
CASSLVRGEQFF
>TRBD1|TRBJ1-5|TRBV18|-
TGTGCCAGCTCACCAAATGGACAGGGCAGCAATCAGCCCCAGCATTTT
CASSPNGQGSNQPQHF
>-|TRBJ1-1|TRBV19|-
TGTGCCAGTAGTATTGGCGGACTCATGAACACTGAAGCTTTCTTT
CASSIGGLMNTEAFF
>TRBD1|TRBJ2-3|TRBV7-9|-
TGTGCCAGCAGCTTTGTGCACAGGGGAATTACAGATACGCAGTATTTT
CASSFVHRGITDTQYF
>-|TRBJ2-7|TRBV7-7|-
TGTGCCAGCAGCTTAAGGGGGTCCCACGAGCAGTACTTC
CASSLRGSHEQYF
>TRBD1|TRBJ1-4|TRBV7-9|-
TGTGCCAGCAGCTCCCGGGACAGCTTTAATGAAAAACTGTTTTTT
CASSSRDSFNEKLFF
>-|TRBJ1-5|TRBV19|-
TGTGCCAGTAGCTGGAGCACGGCGTACAATCAGCCCCAGCATTTT
CASSWSTAYNQPQHF
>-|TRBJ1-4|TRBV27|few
TGTGCCAGCAGTTTTATTGACTCACGGGGAAAACTGTTTTTT
CASSFIDSRGKLFF
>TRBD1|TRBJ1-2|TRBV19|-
TGTGCCAGTAGTAGAACAGGGTCACAGGGGTATGGCTACACCTTC
CASSRTGSQGYGYTF
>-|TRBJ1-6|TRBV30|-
TGTGCCTGGAATGGCAGGGCCGATTCACCCCTCCACTTT
CAWNGRADSPLHF
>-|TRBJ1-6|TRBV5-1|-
TGCGCCAGCAGCTTGAGGGGGGGCGATTCACCCCTCCACTTT
CASSLRGGDSPLHF
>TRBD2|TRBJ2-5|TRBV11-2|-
TGTGCCAGCAGCATGACTAGCGGGGGGGGTGAAGAGACCCAGTACTTC
CASSMTSGGGEETQYF
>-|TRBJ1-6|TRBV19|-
TGTGCCAGTAGTCCCTTGCAGAATTCACCCCTCCACTTT
CASSPLQNSPLHF
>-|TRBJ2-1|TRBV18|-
TGTGCCAGCTCACCGGCAATGGTTGGTGAGCAGTTCTTC
CASSPAMVGEQFF
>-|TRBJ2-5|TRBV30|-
TGTGCCTGGCGGGGGAGGGAGACCCAGTACTTC
CAWRGRETQYF
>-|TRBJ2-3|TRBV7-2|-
TGTGCCAGCAGCACGCGTGGGCAGGCAGATACGCAGTATTTT
CASSTRGQADTQYF
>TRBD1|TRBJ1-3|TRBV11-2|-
TGTGCCAGCAGCTTCCCGGACAGGGCAAGAAACACCATATATTTT
CASSFPDRARNTIYF
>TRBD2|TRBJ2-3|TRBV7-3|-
TGTGCCAGCAGCTTAAGGGCGGGAGACACAGATACGCAGTATTTT
CASSLRAGDTDTQYF
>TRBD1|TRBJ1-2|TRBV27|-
TGTGCCAGCAGTTTACGCCGCGGGGACAGGGGAAACTATGGCTACACCTTC
CASSLRRGDRGNYGYTF
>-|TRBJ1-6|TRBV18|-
TGTGCCAGCTCAGAACAGGGTACCTCCTATAATTCACCCCTCCACTTT
CASSEQGTSYNSPLHF
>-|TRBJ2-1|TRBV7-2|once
TGTGCCAGCAACCGGGGGACGGCTGGTTCCAATGAGCAGTTCTTC
CASNRGTAGSNEQFF
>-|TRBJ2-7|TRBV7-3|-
TGTGCCAGCAGCTTCACCCTAAAGGACAGGCGGGGTACCCAATATAACGAGCAGTACTTC
CASSFTLKDRRGTQYNEQYF
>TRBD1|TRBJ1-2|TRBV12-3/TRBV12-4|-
TGTGCCAGCAGCCGGGACAGGTGGAGGGGCTACACCTTC
CASSRDRWRGYTF
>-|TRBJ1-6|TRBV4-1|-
TGCGCCAGCAGCCAAACAGGCTCACCCCTCCACTTT
CASSQTGSPLHF
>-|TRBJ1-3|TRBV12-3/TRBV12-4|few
TGTGCCAGCAGTCAGGGGACTGGAAACACCATATATTTT
CASSQGTGNTIYF
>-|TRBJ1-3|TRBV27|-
TGTGCCAGCAGTCCCATTACCAGGCCGAGCTCTGGAAACACCATATATTTT
CASSPITRPSSGNTIYF
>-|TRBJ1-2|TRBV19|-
TGTGCCAGTAGTATTGGAGGGGCGGTCTATGGCTACACCTTC
CASSIGGAVYGYTF
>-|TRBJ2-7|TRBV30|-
TGTGCCTGGAGTGAGACAGTGATCTCCTACGAGCAGTACTTC
CAWSETVISYEQYF
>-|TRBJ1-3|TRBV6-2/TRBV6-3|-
TGTGCCAGCAGTTACCGGTTTAGTACCTCTGGAAACACCATATATTTT
CASSYRFSTSGNTIYF